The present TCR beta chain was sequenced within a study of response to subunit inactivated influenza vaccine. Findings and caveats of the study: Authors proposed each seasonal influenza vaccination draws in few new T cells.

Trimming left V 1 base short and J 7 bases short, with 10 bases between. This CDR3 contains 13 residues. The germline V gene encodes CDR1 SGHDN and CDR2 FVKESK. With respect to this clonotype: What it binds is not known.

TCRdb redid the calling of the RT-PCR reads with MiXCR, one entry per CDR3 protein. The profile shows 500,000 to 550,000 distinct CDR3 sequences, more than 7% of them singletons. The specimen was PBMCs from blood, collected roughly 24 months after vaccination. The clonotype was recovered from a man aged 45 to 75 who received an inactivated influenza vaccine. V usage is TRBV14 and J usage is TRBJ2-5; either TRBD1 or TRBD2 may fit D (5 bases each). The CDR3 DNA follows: TGTGCCAGCAGCCAAGTGATTGGGGGGACCCAGTACTTC. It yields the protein CASSQVIGGTQYF. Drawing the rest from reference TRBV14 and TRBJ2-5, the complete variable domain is EAGVTQFPSHSVIEKGQTVTLRCDPISGHDNLYWYRRVMGKEIKFLLHFVKESKQDESGMPNNRFLAERTGGTYSTLKVQPAELEDSGVYFCASSQVIGGTQYFGPGTRLLVL.